Listed below are T cell receptor beta chains from one sample, sequenced in a study of CD8 T cells in Susac syndrome. TCRdb ran MiXCR on the immunoSEQ multiplex PCR reads and lists one entry per CDR3 protein. The table includes some 300,000 distinct CDR3 sequences, 85% detected once. Sequences were obtained from CD8+ T cells from PBMCs. The receptors stem from a human donor with multiple sclerosis. CDR3s include the opening cysteine and the closing phenylalanine or tryptophan. D genes are given only for firm matches. Where a row states a size, it is once, few, many or the class of an expanded clone; other rows omit it.

D gene: NA
J gene: TRBJ1-2
clone size: NA
V gene: TRBV9
CDR3 DNA: TGTGCCAGCAGCGTCAACTCGCCAGGAGGCTATGGCTACACCTTC
CDR3 protein: CASSVNSPGGYGYTF

D gene: NA
J gene: TRBJ2-3
clone size: NA
V gene: TRBV20-1
CDR3 DNA: TGCAGTGCTTGGACTGTTACAGATACGCAGTATTTT
CDR3 protein: CSAWTVTDTQYF

D gene: NA
J gene: TRBJ2-1
clone size: NA
V gene: TRBV19
CDR3 DNA: TGTGCCAGTTCCTATTATAGCTCCTACAATGAGCAGTTCTTC
CDR3 protein: CASSYYSSYNEQFF

D gene: TRBD2
J gene: TRBJ2-3
clone size: NA
V gene: TRBV9
CDR3 DNA: TGTGCCAGCAGCGCCGGACTAGCGGGAGGGCCCTCCACAGATACGCAGTATTTT
CDR3 protein: CASSAGLAGGPSTDTQYF

D gene: NA
J gene: TRBJ2-1
clone size: NA
V gene: TRBV12-3/TRBV12-4
CDR3 DNA: TGTGCCAGCAAATCAGACAGCCCGGTCGGTGTAAATGAGCAGTTCTTC
CDR3 protein: CASKSDSPVGVNEQFF

D gene: NA
J gene: TRBJ1-2
clone size: NA
V gene: TRBV20-1
CDR3 DNA: TGCAGTGCCCCTACGGGGGGCGCGAAAGGCTACACCTTC
CDR3 protein: CSAPTGGAKGYTF

D gene: TRBD1
J gene: TRBJ1-2
clone size: once
V gene: TRBV10-2
CDR3 DNA: TGCGCCAGCAGGGGGACAGGGGGCTACGGCTACACCTTC
CDR3 protein: CASRGTGGYGYTF

D gene: NA
J gene: TRBJ2-2
clone size: NA
V gene: TRBV3-1
CDR3 DNA: TGTGCCAGCAGCCAATCTAGCGTTGTGACCGGGGAGCTGTTTTTT
CDR3 protein: CASSQSSVVTGELFF

D gene: NA
J gene: TRBJ1-1
clone size: NA
V gene: TRBV7-9
CDR3 DNA: TGTGCCAGCAGCTCAGGATTCACTGAAGCTTTCTTT
CDR3 protein: CASSSGFTEAFF

D gene: TRBD2
J gene: TRBJ2-5
clone size: NA
V gene: TRBV12-3/TRBV12-4
CDR3 DNA: TGTGCCATCGAAGCGGGGGGGGCGGTTAAGACCCAGTACTTC
CDR3 protein: CAIEAGGAVKTQYF

D gene: TRBD1
J gene: TRBJ2-2
clone size: NA
V gene: TRBV6-1
CDR3 DNA: TGTGCCAGCAGTGAATGGAGGACAGGGGACACCGGGGAGCTGTTTTTT
CDR3 protein: CASSEWRTGDTGELFF

D gene: NA
J gene: TRBJ2-7
clone size: NA
V gene: TRBV20-1
CDR3 DNA: TGCAGTGCTAAGTCTTTCTGGTTTGGTGGGGAGCAGTACTTC
CDR3 protein: CSAKSFWFGGEQYF

D gene: TRBD1
J gene: TRBJ1-1
clone size: NA
V gene: TRBV27
CDR3 DNA: TGTGCCAGCGCTAGCTCTCCGACAGGGGCCACTGAAGCTTTCTTT
CDR3 protein: CASASSPTGATEAFF

D gene: NA
J gene: TRBJ2-1
clone size: NA
V gene: TRBV7-8
CDR3 DNA: TGTGCCAGCAGCTTATCCCGTGGCGGACTATCCTACAATGAGCAGTTCTTC
CDR3 protein: CASSLSRGGLSYNEQFF

D gene: TRBD2
J gene: TRBJ2-7
clone size: NA
V gene: TRBV9
CDR3 DNA: TGTGCCAGCAGCCCGGGACTAGCGGTTCTCTACGAGCAGTACTTC
CDR3 protein: CASSPGLAVLYEQYF

D gene: NA
J gene: TRBJ2-7
clone size: NA
V gene: TRBV7-2
CDR3 DNA: TGTGCCAGCAGCTTAGCAACAGCGCCCCCCTACGAGCAGTACTTC
CDR3 protein: CASSLATAPPYEQYF

D gene: NA
J gene: TRBJ1-1
clone size: NA
V gene: TRBV29-1
CDR3 DNA: TGCAGCGTGGCCGCACCTGAAGCTTTCTTT
CDR3 protein: CSVAAPEAFF

D gene: TRBD1
J gene: TRBJ1-2
clone size: NA
V gene: TRBV30
CDR3 DNA: TGTGCCTGGAGTGTAATGTGGGACAGGGACTATGGCTACACCTTC
CDR3 protein: CAWSVMWDRDYGYTF

D gene: NA
J gene: TRBJ2-5
clone size: NA
V gene: TRBV27
CDR3 DNA: TGTGCCAGCAGTACATACCACCAAGAGACCCAGTACTTC
CDR3 protein: CASSTYHQETQYF

D gene: NA
J gene: TRBJ2-7
clone size: NA
V gene: TRBV10-3
CDR3 DNA: TGTGCCATCGGCTCGGGGGCCTACGGGCAGTACTTC
CDR3 protein: CAIGSGAYGQYF

D gene: TRBD2
J gene: TRBJ2-3
clone size: NA
V gene: TRBV3-1
CDR3 DNA: TGTGCCAGCAGCCAAGTGGAGGAACTAGCGGGTTCAGATACGCAGTATTTT
CDR3 protein: CASSQVEELAGSDTQYF

D gene: TRBD2
J gene: TRBJ2-1
clone size: NA
V gene: TRBV19
CDR3 DNA: TGTGCCAGTAGCTCACGATTAGCGGGAGGGACCTACAATGAGCAGTTCTTC
CDR3 protein: CASSSRLAGGTYNEQFF

D gene: TRBD2
J gene: TRBJ2-7
clone size: NA
V gene: TRBV5-1
CDR3 DNA: TGCGCCAGCAGAACTAATAGCGGGAGCTACGGCGAGCAGTACTTC
CDR3 protein: CASRTNSGSYGEQYF

D gene: TRBD2
J gene: TRBJ2-3
clone size: NA
V gene: TRBV6-1
CDR3 DNA: TGTGCCAGCAGGGGACTAGCGGGAGGATATACGCAGTATTTT
CDR3 protein: CASRGLAGGYTQYF

D gene: NA
J gene: TRBJ2-2
clone size: NA
V gene: TRBV9
CDR3 DNA: TGTGCCAGCAGCGTAGGGCACACCGGGGAGCTGTTTTTT
CDR3 protein: CASSVGHTGELFF

D gene: NA
J gene: TRBJ2-3
clone size: NA
V gene: TRBV7-9
CDR3 DNA: TGTGCCAGCGAGACAGCTAGCACAGATACGCAGTATTTT
CDR3 protein: CASETASTDTQYF

D gene: TRBD2
J gene: TRBJ2-7
clone size: NA
V gene: TRBV9
CDR3 DNA: TGTGCCAGCAGCGAGGGGACTAGCGGGAACTACGAGCAGTACTTC
CDR3 protein: CASSEGTSGNYEQYF

D gene: NA
J gene: TRBJ1-5
clone size: NA
V gene: TRBV7-9
CDR3 DNA: TGTGCCAGCAGCACCTCGGACGTTAGCAATCAGCCCCAGCATTTT
CDR3 protein: CASSTSDVSNQPQHF

D gene: TRBD1
J gene: TRBJ1-2
clone size: NA
V gene: TRBV27
CDR3 DNA: TGTGCCAGCAGTTTTTTGGATACAGGGGGATTTAACTATGGCTACACCTTC
CDR3 protein: CASSFLDTGGFNYGYTF

D gene: NA
J gene: TRBJ2-7
clone size: NA
V gene: TRBV28
CDR3 DNA: TGTGCCAGCAGTTTTCTCAGGACCTACGAGCAGTACTTC
CDR3 protein: CASSFLRTYEQYF

D gene: TRBD2
J gene: TRBJ2-1
clone size: NA
V gene: TRBV5-1
CDR3 DNA: TGCGCCAGCAGCCTGAAAGCGGGAGAGTCCTACAATGAGCAGTTCTTC
CDR3 protein: CASSLKAGESYNEQFF

D gene: NA
J gene: TRBJ2-3
clone size: NA
V gene: TRBV30
CDR3 DNA: TGTGCCTGGAGTCCAGGGTTCTCAACAGATACGCAGTATTTT
CDR3 protein: CAWSPGFSTDTQYF

D gene: NA
J gene: TRBJ2-3
clone size: NA
V gene: TRBV7-3
CDR3 DNA: TGTGCCAGCAGCTTAACGTCGTTTGCAGATACGCAGTATTTT
CDR3 protein: CASSLTSFADTQYF

D gene: NA
J gene: TRBJ2-1
clone size: once
V gene: TRBV28
CDR3 DNA: TGTGCCAGCATTATTGACAGTTCCTACAATGAGCAGTTCTTC
CDR3 protein: CASIIDSSYNEQFF

D gene: NA
J gene: TRBJ1-5
clone size: NA
V gene: TRBV4-1
CDR3 DNA: TGCGCCAGCAGCCAAGAAGGCACATTCAATCAGCCCCAGCATTTT
CDR3 protein: CASSQEGTFNQPQHF

D gene: NA
J gene: TRBJ2-4
clone size: NA
V gene: TRBV20-1
CDR3 DNA: TGCAGTGCTAGAGATGGGTTAAAAAACATTCAGTACTTC
CDR3 protein: CSARDGLKNIQYF

D gene: TRBD1
J gene: TRBJ1-5
clone size: once
V gene: TRBV28
CDR3 DNA: TGTGCCAGCGGAACCCGGACAGGGTCGGATCAGCCCCAGCATTTT
CDR3 protein: CASGTRTGSDQPQHF

D gene: TRBD2
J gene: TRBJ2-1
clone size: NA
V gene: TRBV5-4
CDR3 DNA: TGTGCCAGCAGCTTAAGTTGGAGGACTAGCGGTGGGGGTGAGCAGTTCTTC
CDR3 protein: CASSLSWRTSGGGEQFF

D gene: TRBD2
J gene: TRBJ2-1
clone size: NA
V gene: TRBV18
CDR3 DNA: TGTGCCAGCTCAACGGGGGGGAGCTCCTACAATGAGCAGTTCTTC
CDR3 protein: CASSTGGSSYNEQFF

D gene: NA
J gene: TRBJ2-3
clone size: NA
V gene: TRBV7-9
CDR3 DNA: TGTGCCAGCAGCTTAGCGAGGACCCGACAGAATACGCAGTATTTT
CDR3 protein: CASSLARTRQNTQYF

D gene: NA
J gene: TRBJ2-7
clone size: NA
V gene: TRBV27
CDR3 DNA: TGTGCCAGCAGTTTATCGAGATCGGTGGGGTTCAACGAGCAGTACTTC
CDR3 protein: CASSLSRSVGFNEQYF

D gene: NA
J gene: TRBJ2-2
clone size: NA
V gene: TRBV7-9
CDR3 DNA: TGTGCCAGCAGGGTAGTGAGCGGTCCCACCGGGGAGCTGTTTTTT
CDR3 protein: CASRVVSGPTGELFF

D gene: NA
J gene: TRBJ1-5
clone size: NA
V gene: TRBV12-2
CDR3 DNA: TGTGCAAGTCGCTTAGCCAGAACTCCCGACTACAATCAGCCCCAGCATTTT
CDR3 protein: CASRLARTPDYNQPQHF

D gene: TRBD2
J gene: TRBJ2-1
clone size: NA
V gene: TRBV6-1
CDR3 DNA: TGTGCCAGCAGTGACAATAGCGGGAGTGGAGTATGGGAGCAGTTCTTC
CDR3 protein: CASSDNSGSGVWEQFF

D gene: TRBD2
J gene: TRBJ2-5
clone size: NA
V gene: TRBV11-2
CDR3 DNA: TGTGCCAGCAGCCCCAGGACTAGCGGACGCCAAGAGACCCAGTACTTC
CDR3 protein: CASSPRTSGRQETQYF